This T cell receptor (beta chain) was recorded in a study of cytomegalovirus exposure and HLA in healthy donors. Points from the study as a whole: Cytomegalovirus status was reportedly diagnosed by the classifier with high specificity and sensitivity. It was shown in a later analysis that HLA-associated TCR beta chains were more clonally expanded than other, equally common chains.

A multiplex PCR was run with 60 Vbeta primers and 13 Jbeta primers. Clones were sequenced by immunoSEQ multiplex PCR, and TCRdb holds only the in-frame ones, with some missing. The sample shows under 170,000 clones, 50% to 75% of them seen only once. V shed 2 bases and J 3 bases; nucleotides not matched to a gene: 1. CDR1 and CDR2 (germline): MNHNS, SASEGT. The CDR3 is 16 amino acids. In this sample, this clone turned up a few times. The antigen is unknown. The TCR sequence derives from a woman in her sixties in good health and CMV-seropositive. This chain connects TRBV6-1 to TRBJ2-1, with 13 bases identical to TRBD2. Sequencing was performed on PBMCs. CDR3 nucleotides: TGTGCCAGCAGTGAACGGACTAGCGGGAGCTACAATGAGCAGTTCTTC. Residues: CASSERTSGSYNEQFF.